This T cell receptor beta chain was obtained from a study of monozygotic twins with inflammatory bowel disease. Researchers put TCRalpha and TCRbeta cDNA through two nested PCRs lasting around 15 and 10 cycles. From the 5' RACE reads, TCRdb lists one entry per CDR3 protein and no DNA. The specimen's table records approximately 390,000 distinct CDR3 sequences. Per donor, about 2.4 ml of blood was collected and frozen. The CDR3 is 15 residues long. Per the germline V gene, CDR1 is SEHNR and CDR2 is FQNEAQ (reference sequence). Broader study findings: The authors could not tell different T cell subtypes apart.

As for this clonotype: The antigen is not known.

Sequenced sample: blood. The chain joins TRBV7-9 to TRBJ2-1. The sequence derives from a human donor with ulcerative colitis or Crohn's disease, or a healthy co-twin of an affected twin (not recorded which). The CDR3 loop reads CASSLREREGNEQFF.